This T cell receptor beta chain was profiled in a study of cytomegalovirus exposure and HLA in healthy donors. Study conclusions and caveats: The investigators catalogued about 170 TCR beta chains as cytomegalovirus-associated. In vitro testing confirmed a few CMV-associated chains as specific for CMV antigens. A later analysis found first-cohort TCR clusters tended to co-occur in the approximately 120 validation repertoires.

Assay used: immunoSEQ multiplex PCR; TCRdb lists only in-frame clones, some missing. The sample has over 85,000 clones; approximately 94% are singletons. Points on this clone: As yet, its antigen is unknown.

Separate from the 666-subject first cohort was the approximately 130-subject validation cohort, to which the donors belonged. The sample comprised PBMCs. The TCR sequence derives from a woman younger than 45 in good health and CMV-seropositive.

Written as DNA, the CDR3 is TGTGCCAGCAGTTTACTAGCGTCCTACGAGCAGTACTTC. Protein product: CASSLLASYEQYF. The gene calls are TRBV27 and TRBJ2-7; D possibly corresponds to TRBD2 (6 bases). V lost 2 bases and J lost 1, with 6 bases in between. CDR3 length: 13 residues. Germline V gene sequence: CDR1 MNHEY, CDR2 SMNVEV (reference sequence).